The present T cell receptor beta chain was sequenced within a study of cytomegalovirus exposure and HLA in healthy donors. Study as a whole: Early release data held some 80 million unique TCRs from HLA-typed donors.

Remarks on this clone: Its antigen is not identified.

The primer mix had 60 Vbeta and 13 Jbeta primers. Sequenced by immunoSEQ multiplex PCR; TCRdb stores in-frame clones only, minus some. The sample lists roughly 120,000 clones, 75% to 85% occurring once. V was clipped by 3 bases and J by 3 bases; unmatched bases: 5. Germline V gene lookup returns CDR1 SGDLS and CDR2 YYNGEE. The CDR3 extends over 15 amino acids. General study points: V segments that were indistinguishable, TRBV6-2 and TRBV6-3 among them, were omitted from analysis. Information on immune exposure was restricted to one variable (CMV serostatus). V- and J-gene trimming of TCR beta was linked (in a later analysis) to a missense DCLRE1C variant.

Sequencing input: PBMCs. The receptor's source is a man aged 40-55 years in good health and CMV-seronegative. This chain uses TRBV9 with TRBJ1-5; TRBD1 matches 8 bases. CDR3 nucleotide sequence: TGTGCCAGCAGCGGGGGGACAGGAAACAATCAGCCCCAGCATTTT. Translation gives CASSGGTGNNQPQHF.